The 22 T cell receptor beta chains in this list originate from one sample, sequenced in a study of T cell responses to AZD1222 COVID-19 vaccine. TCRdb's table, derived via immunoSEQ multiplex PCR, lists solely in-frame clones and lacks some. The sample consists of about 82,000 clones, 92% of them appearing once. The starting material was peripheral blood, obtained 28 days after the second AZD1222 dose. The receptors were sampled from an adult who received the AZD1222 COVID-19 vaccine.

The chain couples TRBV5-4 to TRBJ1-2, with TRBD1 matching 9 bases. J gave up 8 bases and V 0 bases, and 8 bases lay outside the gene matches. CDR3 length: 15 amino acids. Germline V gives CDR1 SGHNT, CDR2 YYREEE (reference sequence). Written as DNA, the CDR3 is TGTGCCAGCAGCTTGGGGACAGGGGTTCCCGGGGGCTACACCTTC. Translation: CASSLGTGVPGGYTF.

CDR3 nucleotide sequence: TGTGCCAGCAGTGCCCTAGCGGGGGGGCTGTCCGGGGAGCTGTTTTTT. Encoded protein: CASSALAGGLSGELFF. The V gene is TRBV6-1, the J gene TRBJ2-2; 12 bases line up with TRBD2. The CDR3 contains 16 residues. Unmatched junction bases numbered 6, after V lost 4 bases and J lost 6 bases. Germline assignment: CDR1 MNHNS and CDR2 SASEGT.

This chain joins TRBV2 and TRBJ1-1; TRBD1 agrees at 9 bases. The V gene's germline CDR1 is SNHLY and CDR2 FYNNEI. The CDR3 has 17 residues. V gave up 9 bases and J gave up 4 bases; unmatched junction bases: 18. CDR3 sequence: CASTGQGTPWMGTEAFF. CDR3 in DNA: TGTGCCAGTACCGGACAGGGGACCCCTTGGATGGGCACTGAAGCTTTCTTT.

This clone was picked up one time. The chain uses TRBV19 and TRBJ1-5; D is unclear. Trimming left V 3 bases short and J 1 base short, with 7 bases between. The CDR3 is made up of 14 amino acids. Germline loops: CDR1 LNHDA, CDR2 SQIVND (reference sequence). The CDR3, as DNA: TGTGCCAGTAGTATCCAAGCGAGCAATCAGCCCCAGCATTTT. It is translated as CASSIQASNQPQHF.

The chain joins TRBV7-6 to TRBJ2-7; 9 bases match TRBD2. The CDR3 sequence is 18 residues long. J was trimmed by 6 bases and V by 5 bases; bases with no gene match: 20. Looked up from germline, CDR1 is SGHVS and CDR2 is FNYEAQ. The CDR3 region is CASSEYGGSGSPVGEQYF. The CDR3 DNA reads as TGTGCCAGCAGCGAATACGGCGGTAGCGGGAGTCCTGTCGGCGAGCAGTACTTC.

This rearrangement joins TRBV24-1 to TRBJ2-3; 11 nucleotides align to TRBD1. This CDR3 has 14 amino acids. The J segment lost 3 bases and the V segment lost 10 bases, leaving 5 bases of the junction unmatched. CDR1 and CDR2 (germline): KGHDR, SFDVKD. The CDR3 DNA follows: TGTGCCACAGAGGGGGACAGGGGGACAGATACGCAGTATTTT. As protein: CATEGDRGTDTQYF.

The CDR3 spells CSVTGSGYGYTF. The CDR3 DNA reads TGCAGCGTCACAGGGTCTGGCTATGGCTACACCTTC. V gene TRBV29-1 combines with J gene TRBJ1-2; D is perhaps TRBD1 (6 bases). Germline CDR1 is SQVTM and CDR2 is ANQGSEA. The CDR3 runs 12 residues. V was clipped by 6 bases and J by 4 bases, with 12 bases between them.

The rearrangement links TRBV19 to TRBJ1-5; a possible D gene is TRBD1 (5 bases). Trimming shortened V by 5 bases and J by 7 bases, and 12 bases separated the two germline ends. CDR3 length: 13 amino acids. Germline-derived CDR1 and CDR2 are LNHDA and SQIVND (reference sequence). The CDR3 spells CASSPQGRQPQHF. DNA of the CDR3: TGTGCCAGTAGTCCCCAGGGTCGGCAGCCCCAGCATTTT.

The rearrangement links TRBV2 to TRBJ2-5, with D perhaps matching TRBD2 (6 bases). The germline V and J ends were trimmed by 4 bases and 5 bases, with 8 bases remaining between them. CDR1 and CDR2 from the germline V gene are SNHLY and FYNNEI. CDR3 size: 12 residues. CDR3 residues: CASSGDFETQYF. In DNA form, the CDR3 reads TGTGCCAGCAGTGGGGACTTTGAGACCCAGTACTTC.

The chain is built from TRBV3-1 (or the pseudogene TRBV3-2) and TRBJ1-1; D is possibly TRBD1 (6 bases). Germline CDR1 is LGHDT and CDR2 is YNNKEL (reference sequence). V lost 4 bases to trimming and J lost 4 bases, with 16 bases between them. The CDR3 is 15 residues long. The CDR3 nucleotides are TGTGCCAGCAGCCGAAGAACAGGGCCTAGCACTGAAGCTTTCTTT. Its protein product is CASSRRTGPSTEAFF.

CDR3: CASSDEVGQGYYSTEAFF. The CDR3 nucleotides read TGTGCCAGCAGCGACGAGGTCGGACAGGGGTATTATAGCACTGAAGCTTTCTTT. The chain combines TRBV14 with TRBJ1-1; 9 bases line up with TRBD1. The V gene's germline CDR1 is SGHDN and CDR2 FVKESK. J lost 4 bases, V lost 5 bases, and 17 bases had no gene match. The CDR3 contains 18 residues. The complete variable domain, with remaining parts taken from reference TRBV14 and TRBJ1-1, reads EAGVTQFPSHSVIEKGQTVTLRCDPISGHDNLYWYRRVMGKEIKFLLHFVKESKQDESGMPNNRFLAERTGGTYSTLKVQPAELEDSGVYFCASSDEVGQGYYSTEAFFGQGTRLTVV.

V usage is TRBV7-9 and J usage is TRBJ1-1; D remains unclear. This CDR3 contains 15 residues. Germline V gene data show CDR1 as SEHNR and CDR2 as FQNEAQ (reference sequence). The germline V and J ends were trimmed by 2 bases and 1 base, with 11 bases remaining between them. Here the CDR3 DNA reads TGTGCCAGCAGCTTAAATCATCGGGCGAACACTGAAGCTTTCTTT. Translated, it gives CASSLNHRANTEAFF.

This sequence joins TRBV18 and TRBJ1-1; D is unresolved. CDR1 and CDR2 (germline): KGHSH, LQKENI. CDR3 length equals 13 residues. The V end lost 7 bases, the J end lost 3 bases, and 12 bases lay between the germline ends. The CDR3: CASFKAGDTEAFF. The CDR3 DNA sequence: TGTGCCAGCTTTAAAGCAGGAGACACTGAAGCTTTCTTT.

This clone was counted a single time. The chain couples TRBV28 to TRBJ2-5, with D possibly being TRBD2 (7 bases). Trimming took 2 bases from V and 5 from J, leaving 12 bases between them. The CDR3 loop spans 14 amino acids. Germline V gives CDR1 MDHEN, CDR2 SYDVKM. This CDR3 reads CASSLGGAGETQYF. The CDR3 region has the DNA TGTGCCAGCAGTTTAGGGGGGGCTGGGGAGACCCAGTACTTC.

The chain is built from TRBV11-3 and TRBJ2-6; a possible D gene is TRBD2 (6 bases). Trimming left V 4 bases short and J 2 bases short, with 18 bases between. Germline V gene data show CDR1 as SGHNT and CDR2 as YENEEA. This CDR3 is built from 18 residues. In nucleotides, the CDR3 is TGTGCCAGCAGCTCCCGGGCCAAGGGAGGCACTGGGGCCAACGTCCTGACTTTC. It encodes CASSSRAKGGTGANVLTF.

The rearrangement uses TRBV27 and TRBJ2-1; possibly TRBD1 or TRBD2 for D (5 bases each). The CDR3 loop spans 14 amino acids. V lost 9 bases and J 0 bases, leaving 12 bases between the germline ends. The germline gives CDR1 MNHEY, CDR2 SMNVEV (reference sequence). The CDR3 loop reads CASWDQSSYNEQFF. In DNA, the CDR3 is TGTGCCAGTTGGGACCAGAGCTCCTACAATGAGCAGTTCTTC.

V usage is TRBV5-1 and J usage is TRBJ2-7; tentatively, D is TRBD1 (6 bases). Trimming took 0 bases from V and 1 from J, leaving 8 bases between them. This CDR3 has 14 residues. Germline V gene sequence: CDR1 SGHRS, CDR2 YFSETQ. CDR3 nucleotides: TGCGCCAGCAGCTTGGGGACAGAGTCCTACGAGCAGTACTTC. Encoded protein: CASSLGTESYEQYF.

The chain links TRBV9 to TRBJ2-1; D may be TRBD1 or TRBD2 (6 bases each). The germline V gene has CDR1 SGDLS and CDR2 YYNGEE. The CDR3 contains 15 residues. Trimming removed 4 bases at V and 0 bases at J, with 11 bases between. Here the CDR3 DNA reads TGTGCCAGCAGCTCAAAGGGGGGCTCCTACAATGAGCAGTTCTTC. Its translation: CASSSKGGSYNEQFF.

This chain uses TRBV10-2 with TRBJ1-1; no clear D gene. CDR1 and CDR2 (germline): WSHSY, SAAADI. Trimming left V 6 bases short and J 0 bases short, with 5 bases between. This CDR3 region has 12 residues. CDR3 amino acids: CASRDVNTEAFF. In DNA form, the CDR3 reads TGCGCCAGCAGGGATGTGAACACTGAAGCTTTCTTT.

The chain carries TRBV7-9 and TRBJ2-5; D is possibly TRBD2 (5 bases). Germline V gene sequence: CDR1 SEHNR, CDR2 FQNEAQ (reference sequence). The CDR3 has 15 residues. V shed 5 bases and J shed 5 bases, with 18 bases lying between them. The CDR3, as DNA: TGTGCCAGCAGCCCGGCTAGCCTTGACGGGGAGACCCAGTACTTC. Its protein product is CASSPASLDGETQYF.

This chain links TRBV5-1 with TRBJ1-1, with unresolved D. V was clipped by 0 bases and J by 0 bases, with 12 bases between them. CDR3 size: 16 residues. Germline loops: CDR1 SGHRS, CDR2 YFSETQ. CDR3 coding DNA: TGCGCCAGCAGCTTGGCCGGGAGCTTGCTGAACACTGAAGCTTTCTTT. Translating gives CASSLAGSLLNTEAFF.

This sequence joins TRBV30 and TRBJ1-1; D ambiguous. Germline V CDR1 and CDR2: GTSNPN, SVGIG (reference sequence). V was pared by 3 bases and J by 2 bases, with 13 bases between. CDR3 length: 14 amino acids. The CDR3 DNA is TGTGCCTGGAGCGGAGGCTTGCACAACACTGAAGCTTTCTTT. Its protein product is CAWSGGLHNTEAFF.